The 14 T cell receptor beta chains below all came from one sample that was sequenced in a study of neoadjuvant anti-PD-1 for oral cavity cancer. Some clones are missing from TCRdb's copy, which holds only in-frame ones; the method was immunoSEQ multiplex PCR. The sample carries more than 15,000 clones, 72% recorded once. Here the sequenced sample was PBMCs, taken before nivolumab (anti-PD-1) treatment. Receptors originate from a person aged 40 to 85 with oral cavity squamous cell carcinoma.

The rearrangement joins TRBV10-1 to TRBJ2-7, with a weak D call TRBD1 (6 bases). This CDR3 is built from 13 residues. V gave up 8 bases and J gave up 4 bases, with 15 bases separating them. Per germline, CDR1 WNHNN and CDR2 SYGVQD (reference sequence). CDR3 in amino acids: CASYWTAAYEQYF. CDR3 coding DNA: TGCGCCAGCTACTGGACAGCCGCATACGAGCAGTACTTC.

The genes are TRBV7-9 and TRBJ1-3; TRBD1 aligns across 7 bases. Per germline, CDR1 SEHNR and CDR2 FQNEAQ (reference sequence). The CDR3 is 16 residues long. The V and J ends lost 0 bases and 0 bases, in that order; junction bases with no gene match: 2. The CDR3 sequence: CASSLAGTDSGNTIYF. CDR3 DNA sequence: TGTGCCAGCAGCTTAGCTGGGACAGACTCTGGAAACACCATATATTTT.

This chain uses TRBV19 with TRBJ1-5; no definite D call. The V gene's germline CDR1 is LNHDA and CDR2 SQIVND (reference sequence). Trimming left V 3 bases short and J 0 bases short, with 9 bases between. The CDR3 runs to 15 residues. CDR3 sequence reads: CASSMMGFSNQPQHF. CDR3 bases: TGTGCCAGTAGTATGATGGGATTTAGCAATCAGCCCCAGCATTTT. Variable domain in full (rest from reference TRBV19 and TRBJ1-5): DGGITQSPKYLFRKEGQNVTLSCEQNLNHDAMYWYRQDPGQGLRLIYYSQIVNDFQKGDIAEGYSVSREKKESFPLTVTSAQKNPTAFYLCASSMMGFSNQPQHFGDGTRLSIL.

This clone has more than one count but fewer than ten. This chain connects TRBV18 to TRBJ1-1; 12 bases agree with TRBD1. Germline CDR1 KGHSH, CDR2 LQKENI. There are 18 residues in the CDR3. The junction had 17 bases not matched to a gene; V was cut back by 6 bases and J by 6 bases. CDR3 sequence reads: CASSLVRDRGRMAPEAFF. In DNA form, the CDR3 reads TGTGCCAGCTCGCTCGTCCGGGACAGGGGGCGGATGGCGCCTGAAGCTTTCTTT. Full variable domain (remainder filled in from reference TRBV18 and TRBJ1-1): NAGVMQNPRHLVRRRGQEARLRCSPMKGHSHVYWYRQLPEEGLKFMVYLQKENIIDESGMPKERFSAEFPKEGPSILRIQQVVRGDSAAYFCASSLVRDRGRMAPEAFFGQGTRLTVV.

The gene calls are TRBV15 and TRBJ2-7; possible D gene TRBD1, 6 bases. The CDR3 spans 14 residues. Germline loops: CDR1 LNHNV, CDR2 YYDKDF (reference sequence). Between the trimmed V and J ends, which lost 2 bases and 6 bases, there was a span of 14 bases. In DNA form, the CDR3 reads TGTGCCACCAGCAGAAACCGGGACATTGGCGAGCAGTACTTC. It is translated as CATSRNRDIGEQYF.

The V gene is TRBV4-1, the J gene TRBJ1-3; the D is unclear. The CDR3 totals 16 residues. The germline V and J ends were trimmed by 4 bases and 0 bases, with 13 bases remaining between them. Germline loops: CDR1 MGHRA, CDR2 YSYEKL. CDR3 coding DNA: TGCGCCAGCAGCCTGGAATCGGATCTCTCTGGAAACACCATATATTTT. Its translation is CASSLESDLSGNTIYF.

This clone was picked up one time. The chain uses TRBV6-1 and TRBJ2-7, with D perhaps being TRBD1 or TRBD2 (6 bases each). The CDR3 is made up of 18 amino acids. Germline V gene lookup returns CDR1 MNHNS and CDR2 SASEGT. The germline V and J ends were trimmed by 4 bases and 0 bases, with 22 bases remaining between them. The CDR3 here is CASSAVRGLRLSSYEQYF. CDR3 sequence (DNA): TGTGCCAGCAGTGCCGTCCGGGGGCTTCGACTGAGCTCCTACGAGCAGTACTTC.

The chain is built from TRBV4-1 and TRBJ1-1, with TRBD1 identical over 7 bases. The trim removed 1 base at V and 2 bases at J, leaving 13 bases unmatched. The length of the CDR3 is 18 residues. Looked up from germline, CDR1 is MGHRA and CDR2 is YSYEKL. The CDR3 DNA follows: TGCGCCAGCAGCCAAGCTTTGACAGGGCCGTCGACAAACACTGAAGCTTTCTTT. It translates to CASSQALTGPSTNTEAFF.

V is TRBV29-1 and J is TRBJ1-4; TRBD1 matches 8 bases. This CDR3 has 15 amino acids. V dropped 4 bases and J dropped 7; count of bases not matched to a gene: 11. CDR1 and CDR2 from the germline V gene are SQVTM and ANQGSEA. DNA of the CDR3: TGCAGCGTTGCCGAGAATACAGGGGGAGGTGAAAAACTGTTTTTT. Residues: CSVAENTGGGEKLFF.

The chain combines TRBV6-1 with TRBJ2-5; TRBD2 aligns across 14 bases. Per germline, CDR1 MNHNS and CDR2 SASEGT. The J segment lost 7 bases and the V segment lost 4 bases, leaving 11 bases of the junction unmatched. The CDR3 has 17 residues. CDR3 DNA: TGTGCCAGCAGTGGACCGACTAGCGGGAGGGCCTTTAGGACCCAGTACTTC. Amino acids: CASSGPTSGRAFRTQYF.

CDR3 sequence reads: CASRPSYEQYF. The CDR3 nucleotides are TGTGCCAGCAGGCCCTCCTACGAGCAGTACTTC. The chain is built from TRBV6-1 and TRBJ2-7; D is unclear. This CDR3 has 11 residues. The V gene's germline CDR1 is MNHNS and CDR2 SASEGT. Trimming took off 6 bases at V and 0 bases at J, with 3 bases between the two ends.

V usage is TRBV2 and J usage is TRBJ1-2, with 9 bases identical to TRBD1. CDR3 length equals 13 residues. CDR1 is SNHLY and CDR2 is FYNNEI in the germline V gene. V shed 10 bases, J shed 7 bases, and the junction held 10 bases outside the gene matches. CDR3 sequence reads: CATPTGGGIGYTF. The DNA of the CDR3 is TGTGCCACCCCGACAGGGGGTGGAATTGGCTACACCTTC.

This clone was seen once. The rearrangement uses TRBV6-5 and TRBJ1-5; D gene uncertain. The CDR3 consists of 13 residues. Per germline, CDR1 MNHEY and CDR2 SVGAGI. V was cut by 5 bases and J by 4 bases, with 9 bases left in between. CDR3 bases: TGTGCCAGCAGTGGGCAGCAAAATCAGCCCCAGCATTTT. It encodes CASSGQQNQPQHF.

This clone was counted a few times. The V call is TRBV30, the J call TRBJ1-1; D is unclear. Trimming took off 2 bases at V and 1 base at J, with 8 bases between the two ends. Germline-derived CDR1 and CDR2 are GTSNPN and SVGIG (reference sequence). The CDR3 is 13 amino acids. The CDR3 protein is CAWSKGGNTEAFF. The DNA for the CDR3 is TGTGCCTGGAGTAAGGGAGGGAACACTGAAGCTTTCTTT. Variable domain in full (rest from reference TRBV30 and TRBJ1-1): SQTIHQWPATLVQPVGSPLSLECTVEGTSNPNLYWYRQAAGRGLQLLFYSVGIGQISSEVPQNLSASRPQDRQFILSSKKLLLSDSGFYLCAWSKGGNTEAFFGQGTRLTVV.